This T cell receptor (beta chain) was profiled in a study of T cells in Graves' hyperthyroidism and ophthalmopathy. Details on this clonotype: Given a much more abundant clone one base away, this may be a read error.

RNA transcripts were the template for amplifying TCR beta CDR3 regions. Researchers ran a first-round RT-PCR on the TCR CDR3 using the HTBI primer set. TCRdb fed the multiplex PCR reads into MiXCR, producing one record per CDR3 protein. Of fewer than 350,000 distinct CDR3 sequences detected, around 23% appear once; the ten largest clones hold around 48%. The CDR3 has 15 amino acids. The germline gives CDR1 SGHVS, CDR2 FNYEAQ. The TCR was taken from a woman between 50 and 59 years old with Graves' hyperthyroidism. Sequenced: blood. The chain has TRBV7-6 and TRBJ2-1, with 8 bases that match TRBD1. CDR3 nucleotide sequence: TGTGTCAGCAGCTTAGGGGGACAGGCGTCGAATGAGCAGTTCTTC. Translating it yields CVSSLGGQASNEQFF.